This TCR beta chain emerged from a study of regulatory T cells in long-lasting Graves disease. Per the germline V gene, CDR1 is SGHAT and CDR2 is FQNNGV. The CDR3 extends over 13 amino acids. Trimming removed 3 bases at V and 6 bases at J, with 10 bases between. Time point specified: newly diagnosed GD, antithyroid drugs for less than 3 months. PBMCs were the source of the RNA used for TCR sequencing. To note about this clonotype: A far larger clone is one nucleotide away, so this likely arose from a read error.

Both iRepertoire HTBI primers and Arm-PCR of CDR3 regions were used to build the TCR beta libraries. TCRdb redid the calling of the multiplex PCR reads with MiXCR, one entry per CDR3 protein. The sample shows 200,000 to 250,000 distinct CDR3 sequences, roughly 20% of them seen only once. These records were also assigned to another study, of T cells in Graves' hyperthyroidism and ophthalmopathy. That paper states: A model built on 13 V-J features separated ophthalmopathy from stable hyperthyroidism.

The material sequenced was peripheral blood mononuclear cells (PBMCs), taken at new diagnosis, from a patient treated with antithyroid drugs. The chain combines TRBV11-2 with TRBJ2-3; D is possibly TRBD1 (5 bases). The receptor comes from a woman aged 30 to 39 with Graves disease. CDR3 nucleotides: TGTGCCAGCAGCTTTGGGGCTACGGATACGCAGTATTTT. This translates into CASSFGATDTQYF.